This T cell receptor (beta chain) emerged from a study of T cells after yellow fever vaccination. General study results and limits: A small proportion of clonotypes was detected in both the CD4 and CD8 compartments. Re-detected after boosting: most primary clones, 95% to 98% of CD4 and 88% of CD8.

A process of 5'RACE template switching, which added a universal primer site and UMIs, was used to make TCR cDNA. A single record per CDR3 protein comes from TCRdb applying MiXCR to the 5' RACE reads. The repertoire has around 200,000 distinct CDR3 sequences, 9.5% to 12% of them found once; the top ten carry 36%. The CDR3 has 12 residues. The V gene lost 2 bases and the J gene lost 2 bases, with 4 bases spanning the gap. From germline, CDR1 is WNHNN and CDR2 SYGVQD (reference sequence). Comment on this clonotype: Its antigen is unidentified.

The rearrangement links TRBV10-1 to TRBJ2-7; D remains unclear. Material: CD8+ T cells sorted from PBMCs, obtained 15 days after the yellow fever booster vaccination. The clonotype originates from a young man who received the YFV17D yellow fever vaccine. Here the CDR3 DNA reads TGCGCCAGCAGTGAGGGGGCCTACGAGCAGTACTTC. Encoded protein: CASSEGAYEQYF.